The 32 T cell receptor beta chains given below trace back to one sample, sequenced in a study of spatial heterogeneity in lung cancer. Study outcomes and limitations: Mutation counts in tumors were tracked by counts of expanded intratumoral alpha and beta TCRs.

Time point of the sample: sample taken at primary tumor resection. TCRdb re-analysed the 5' RACE reads in MiXCR, keeping a single row per CDR3 protein. Among 20,000 to 30,000 distinct CDR3 sequences, roughly 8.3% were seen once, and the ten largest hold roughly 8%. The antigens of these receptors remain unknown. The source material was lung tumor tissue, sampled at surgery. Receptor source: a male donor with early-stage non-small cell lung cancer.

This clonotype showed up just a few times. The chain carries TRBV20-1 and TRBJ2-7, with 7 bases fitting TRBD2. Germline loops: CDR1 DFQATT, CDR2 SNEGSKA (reference sequence). V lost 0 bases and J lost 9; bases outside the gene matches: 11. This CDR3 has 14 residues. CDR3 protein: CSARDRRRASGQYF. The CDR3 DNA is TGCAGTGCTAGAGATCGGAGGCGGGCTAGCGGGCAGTACTTC.

This clonotype showed up many times. The J gene is TRBJ2-7, the V gene TRBV5-1, with 7 bases lining up with TRBD2. The CDR3 is 13 residues long. The junction had 6 bases not matched to a gene; V was cut back by 7 bases and J by 2 bases. CDR1 SGHRS and CDR2 YFSETQ come from the germline V gene. In DNA, the CDR3 is TGCGCCAGCGGACTAGGTCCAACCTACGAGCAGTACTTC. The encoded protein is CASGLGPTYEQYF.

This clonotype was recorded many times. J is TRBJ1-1 and V is TRBV5-1, with 8 bases fitting TRBD1. The germline V gene encodes CDR1 SGHRS and CDR2 YFSETQ. After removal of 0 bases from V and 5 bases from J, the junction contained 6 bases not matched to a gene. The CDR3 covers 15 residues. The CDR3 region is CASSLGTGGMTEAFF. CDR3 coding DNA: TGCGCCAGCAGCTTGGGAACAGGGGGGATGACTGAAGCTTTCTTT.

The chain has TRBV5-1 and TRBJ2-3, with D unclear. CDR1 is SGHRS, CDR2 YFSETQ, per germline. The CDR3 loop spans 15 amino acids. Trimming removed 0 bases from V and 3 bases from J, with 11 bases in between. The CDR3 is CASSLADYWTDTQYF. CDR3 nucleotides: TGCGCCAGCAGCTTGGCCGATTATTGGACAGATACGCAGTATTTT.

This clonotype was recorded a few times. The V gene is TRBV11-2, the J gene TRBJ2-1; 8 positions agree with TRBD2. Germline assignment: CDR1 SGHAT and CDR2 FQNNGV. Trimming removed 5 bases from V and 8 bases from J; junction bases left unmatched: 2. The CDR3 length is 12 residues. The CDR3 sequence is CASSPSGYEQFF. The DNA for the CDR3 is TGTGCCAGCAGCCCTAGCGGGTATGAGCAGTTCTTC.

The sample holds many counts of this clonotype. The V call is TRBV7-2, the J call TRBJ2-3; 14 bases are a match to TRBD2. Trimming at V came to 2 bases and at J to 2 bases, leaving 9 bases not matched to a gene. Germline V CDR1 and CDR2: SGHTA, FQGNSA. The CDR3 is 19 residues long. In DNA, the CDR3 is TGTGCCAGCAGCTTACCCACGGGGACTAGCGGGAGATCCACAGATACGCAGTATTTT. This gives the protein CASSLPTGTSGRSTDTQYF.

This clonotype was picked up many times. The chain employs TRBV5-8 and TRBJ1-2; D gene unclear. This CDR3 comprises 12 residues. With 10 bases removed from V and 4 bases from J, the gap between germline ends came to 14 bases. Germline V gene sequence: CDR1 SGHTS, CDR2 YDEGEE. DNA of the CDR3: TGTGCCTTTACCGGGATCGCCTATGGCTACACCTTC. Protein sequence: CAFTGIAYGYTF. The variable domain in full, with the rest retrieved from reference TRBV5-8 and TRBJ1-2, is EAGVTQSPTHLIKTRGQQATLRCSPISGHTSVYWYQQALGLGLQFLLWYDEGEERNRGNFPPRFSGRQFPNYSSELNVNALELEDSALYLCAFTGIAYGYTFGSGTRLTVV.

This clonotype appeared many times. The DNA of the CDR3 is TGTGCCAGCAGACCCCCGACAGGGATGAACACTGAAGCTTTCTTT. This sequence encodes CASRPPTGMNTEAFF. This chain connects TRBV7-9 to TRBJ1-1; 7 nucleotides align to TRBD1. V gave up 6 bases and J gave up 0 bases; unmatched junction bases: 7. The germline V gene encodes CDR1 SEHNR and CDR2 FQNEAQ (reference sequence). This CDR3 has 15 residues. Supplemented by reference TRBV7-9 and TRBJ1-1, the full variable domain reads DTGVSQNPRHKITKRGQNVTFRCDPISEHNRLYWYRQTLGQGPEFLTYFQNEAQLEKSRLLSDRFSAERPKGSFSTLEIQRTEQGDSAMYLCASRPPTGMNTEAFFGQGTRLTVV.

The chain links TRBV20-1 to TRBJ1-5; D perhaps matches TRBD1 (6 bases). Germline CDR1 is DFQATT and CDR2 is SNEGSKA (reference sequence). V was cut by 3 bases and J by 3 bases, with 15 bases left in between. The CDR3 is 15 residues long. The CDR3 DNA is TGCAGTGCTAGTCCATCAGGGGACATCAATCAGCCCCAGCATTTT. Protein sequence: CSASPSGDINQPQHF.

This clonotype has ten or more counts. This rearrangement joins TRBV2 to TRBJ2-5; the match to TRBD1 covers 8 bases. The V gene end was trimmed by 8 bases and the J gene end by 4 bases; junction bases not matched to a gene: 21. The CDR3 length is 18 residues. CDR1 and CDR2 (germline): SNHLY, FYNNEI. In DNA, the CDR3 is TGTGCCAGCGCCCCGGGACAGGCCCGCAGGGGGTCCCGAGAGACCCAGTACTTC. Translation: CASAPGQARRGSRETQYF.

The genes are TRBV29-1 and TRBJ2-7, with TRBD2 as a possible D gene (6 bases). The CDR3 length is 11 residues. The germline V and J ends were trimmed by 6 bases and 3 bases, with 9 bases remaining between them. Germline V gene data show CDR1 as SQVTM and CDR2 as ANQGSEA. The CDR3, as DNA: TGCAGCGTGGGGGGACTCTACGAGCAGTACTTC. This gives the protein CSVGGLYEQYF.

In its sample, this clonotype was seen many times. J is TRBJ2-7 and V is TRBV10-3, with D perhaps matching TRBD2 (5 bases). The CDR3 extends over 16 amino acids. Between the trimmed V and J ends, which lost 6 bases and 1 base, there was a span of 19 bases. Germline assignment: CDR1 ENHRY and CDR2 SYGVKD. Written as DNA, the CDR3 is TGTGCCATCAGCGGACTTTCGGACGGGGAGTCCTACGAGCAGTACTTC. Its protein is CAISGLSDGESYEQYF.

This clonotype was observed a handful of times. The V gene is TRBV5-1, the J gene TRBJ2-7; TRBD2 matches 8 bases. Germline-derived CDR1 and CDR2 are SGHRS and YFSETQ. The CDR3 spans 14 residues. Trimming cost V 0 bases and J 4 bases; bases outside gene matches: 3. The CDR3 here is CASSLDRGGYEQYF. Written as DNA, the CDR3 is TGCGCCAGCAGCTTGGATCGGGGGGGTTACGAGCAGTACTTC.

This clonotype was found many times. This chain links TRBV7-2 with TRBJ2-1, with TRBD2 matching 8 bases. CDR1 and CDR2 (germline): SGHTA, FQGNSA. With V trimmed by 2 bases and J by 7 bases, 13 bases remained unmatched. The CDR3 is 17 amino acids. DNA for the CDR3: TGTGCCAGCAGCTTACTAGTCCTATCGGGGGGGAGGAATGAGCAGTTCTTC. It is translated as CASSLLVLSGGRNEQFF.

Ten or more counts support this clonotype. CDR3 in DNA: TGCGCCAGCAGCCCGGGACAACCATGGGAGACCCAGTACTTC. Translated: CASSPGQPWETQYF. The V call is TRBV5-1, the J call TRBJ2-5; TRBD1 might be the D (6 bases). V gave up 4 bases and J gave up 5 bases, with 15 bases separating them. CDR3 length equals 14 residues. CDR1 is SGHRS, CDR2 YFSETQ, per germline.

The chain has TRBV30 and TRBJ2-7, with TRBD2 matching over 8 bases. CDR3 size: 13 residues. The V gene end was trimmed by 2 bases and the J gene end by 6 bases; junction bases not matched to a gene: 6. Germline V gives CDR1 GTSNPN, CDR2 SVGIG (reference sequence). CDR3 protein: CAWSRAGAREQYF. DNA for the CDR3: TGTGCCTGGAGTAGAGCGGGAGCCCGCGAGCAGTACTTC. The full variable domain, with the rest looked up from reference TRBV30 and TRBJ2-7, is SQTIHQWPATLVQPVGSPLSLECTVEGTSNPNLYWYRQAAGRGLQLLFYSVGIGQISSEVPQNLSASRPQDRQFILSSKKLLLSDSGFYLCAWSRAGAREQYFGPGTRLTVT.

This clonotype has a count of ten or more. The chain joins TRBV27 to TRBJ1-6; 7 nucleotides agree with TRBD1. The germline gives CDR1 MNHEY, CDR2 SMNVEV (reference sequence). Trimming cost V 6 bases and J 7 bases; bases outside gene matches: 9. This CDR3 is built from 15 residues. This chain's CDR3 is CASSPRGTENSPLHF. CDR3 in DNA: TGTGCCAGCAGCCCCCGGGGGACAGAAAATTCACCCCTCCACTTT.

In this sample, this clonotype turned up many times. The gene calls are TRBV3-1 and TRBJ2-7, with TRBD2 as a possible D gene (5 bases). Germline lookup yields CDR1 LGHDT and CDR2 YNNKEL (reference sequence). The length of the CDR3 is 12 residues. Trimming stripped 1 base from V and 11 bases from J, with 12 bases between. Written as DNA, the CDR3 is TGTGCCAGCAGCCAAGTAGCGATACAGAAGTACTTC. It specifies CASSQVAIQKYF.

This clonotype was observed many times. This chain connects TRBV6-6 to TRBJ1-1; D remains unclear. CDR1 is MNHNY and CDR2 is SVGAGI in the germline V gene (reference sequence). V lost 8 bases to trimming and J lost 4 bases, with 20 bases between them. This CDR3 is 15 amino acids long. This CDR3 is CASVDREGSGTEAFF. CDR3 in DNA: TGTGCCAGCGTGGACCGGGAAGGGAGCGGCACTGAAGCTTTCTTT.

By sample share, this clonotype is medium-sized. This chain links TRBV20-1 with TRBJ1-1; tentatively, D is TRBD1 (6 bases). V lost 4 bases and J lost 4, with 13 bases in between. Germline V lookup: CDR1 DFQATT, CDR2 SNEGSKA (reference sequence). The CDR3 is made up of 13 amino acids. The CDR3 DNA follows: TGCAGTGCTATTCGAGGGGGTCCCACTGAAGCTTTCTTT. Its translation: CSAIRGGPTEAFF.

This clonotype has a count of ten or more. The chain combines TRBV5-6 with TRBJ2-7; possible D gene TRBD2, 6 bases. The CDR3 is made up of 12 amino acids. V gave up 3 bases and J gave up 11 bases, with 15 bases separating them. Germline V gene data show CDR1 as SGHDT and CDR2 as YYEEEE. CDR3 loop: CASSSLSWREYF. CDR3 nucleotide sequence: TGTGCCAGCAGCTCCCTATCTTGGAGGGAGTACTTC.

This clonotype was picked up a small number of times. The chain has TRBV2 and TRBJ2-2; D call uncertain. V dropped 2 bases and J dropped 6 bases, with 13 bases sitting between them. The CDR3 runs 15 residues. Germline V gene sequence: CDR1 SNHLY, CDR2 FYNNEI. CDR3 loop: CASSEIGPSSGELFF. CDR3 nucleotide sequence: TGTGCCAGCAGTGAAATTGGGCCGAGCTCCGGGGAGCTGTTTTTT.

There are a few counts of this clonotype. This chain joins TRBV14 and TRBJ2-3; TRBD2 is a possible D gene (6 bases). Between the trimmed V and J ends, which lost 0 bases and 7 bases, there was a span of 14 bases. The germline V gene encodes CDR1 SGHDN and CDR2 FVKESK. The CDR3 loop spans 15 amino acids. This CDR3 reads CASSQERAAGNTQYF. DNA for the CDR3: TGTGCCAGCAGCCAAGAGCGGGCCGCGGGGAATACGCAGTATTTT.

V and J are TRBV3-1 and TRBJ2-1, with D uncertain. V gave up 4 bases and J gave up 4 bases, with 14 bases separating them. The germline V gene encodes CDR1 LGHDT and CDR2 YNNKEL (reference sequence). The CDR3 loop spans 15 amino acids. In DNA form, the CDR3 reads TGTGCCAGCAGCCCAGCAATAGAGTTTTACAATGAGCAGTTCTTC. It encodes CASSPAIEFYNEQFF.

This clonotype has at least ten counts. The chain links TRBV6-2 or TRBV6-3 to TRBJ2-5; 8 bases agree with TRBD1. The CDR3 covers 14 residues. Per the germline V gene, CDR1 is MNHEY and CDR2 is SVGEGT. V was pared by 6 bases and J by 5 bases, with 8 bases of the junction left unmatched. This CDR3 is CASSVVDRGETQYF. CDR3 DNA sequence: TGTGCCAGCAGCGTCGTCGACAGGGGTGAGACCCAGTACTTC.

The chain uses TRBV6-5 and TRBJ2-7; no definite D call. The CDR3 sequence is 13 residues long. The germline V gene encodes CDR1 MNHEY and CDR2 SVGAGI. Deletions cut 6 bases from V and 2 bases from J, with 11 bases between. Here the CDR3 DNA reads TGTGCCAGCAGACCACCTCGGGCCTACGAGCAGTACTTC. The encoded protein is CASRPPRAYEQYF.

This clonotype was counted a few times. This chain joins TRBV9 and TRBJ1-6; the D is unclear. The CDR3 contains 16 residues. The germline CDR1 and CDR2 sequences are SGDLS and YYNGEE. Trimming took 0 bases from V and 8 from J, leaving 15 bases between them. As DNA, the CDR3 is TGTGCCAGCAGCGTAGGATTGGACCGCTCCTATTCACCCCTCCACTTT. It encodes CASSVGLDRSYSPLHF.

This clonotype was counted many times. The chain has TRBV6-2 or TRBV6-3 and TRBJ1-1, with D perhaps TRBD1 (6 bases). Trimming cost V 9 bases and J 0 bases, with 11 bases left between them. CDR1 is MNHEY, CDR2 SVGEGT, per germline. CDR3 length equals 13 residues. CDR3: CASVQGLNTEAFF. CDR3 nucleotide sequence: TGTGCCAGTGTACAGGGTTTGAACACTGAAGCTTTCTTT.

This clonotype occurred many times. J is TRBJ2-7 and V is TRBV28, with a weak D call TRBD2 (5 bases). V lost 6 bases to trimming and J lost 6 bases, with 15 bases between them. This CDR3 comprises 13 residues. CDR1 MDHEN and CDR2 SYDVKM come from the germline V gene. The CDR3 protein is CASSAPRRGEQYF. In DNA, the CDR3 is TGTGCCAGCAGCGCCCCCAGACGGGGCGAGCAGTACTTC.

This clonotype came up many times. The CDR3 sequence: CSVVSGRAYNEQFF. CDR3 bases: TGCAGCGTTGTTAGCGGGAGGGCCTACAATGAGCAGTTCTTC. The chain links TRBV29-1 to TRBJ2-1; 11 bases are a match to TRBD2. Germline V gives CDR1 SQVTM, CDR2 ANQGSEA. Germline trimming cut 4 bases from V and 2 bases from J; bases unmatched to any gene: 1. The CDR3 loop spans 14 amino acids.

This clonotype was counted at least ten times. The chain combines TRBV5-5 with TRBJ2-2, with no clear D. This CDR3 contains 16 residues. Germline-derived CDR1 and CDR2 are SGHKS and YYEKEE (reference sequence). V was trimmed by 3 bases and J by 2 bases, leaving 14 bases between them. The CDR3 DNA is TGTGCCAGCAGCTCACAATGGGGTCTCAACACCGGGGAGCTGTTTTTT. Translation: CASSSQWGLNTGELFF. Full variable domain (remainder filled in from reference TRBV5-5 and TRBJ2-2): DAGVTQSPTHLIKTRGQQVTLRCSPISGHKSVSWYQQVLGQGPQFIFQYYEKEERGRGNFPDRFSARQFPNYSSELNVNALLLGDSALYLCASSSQWGLNTGELFFGEGSRLTVL.

This sequence joins TRBV20-1 and TRBJ2-5, with D unclear. The V gene lost 3 bases and the J gene lost 0 bases, with 8 bases spanning the gap. Germline V gene sequence: CDR1 DFQATT, CDR2 SNEGSKA (reference sequence). The CDR3 has 13 amino acids. CDR3 DNA: TGCAGTGCTAGTATGTGGGACCAAGAGACCCAGTACTTC. Translation: CSASMWDQETQYF.